The 25 T cell receptor beta chains reported below all come from one sample, sequenced in a study of blood T cell repertoires in COVID-19. Sequenced by immunoSEQ multiplex PCR; TCRdb stores in-frame clones only, minus some. The profile shows under 150,000 clones, approximately 81% of them singletons. Sequences were obtained from peripheral blood. These TCRs come from a woman between 55 and 75 years old with active or convalescent COVID-19.

This clone was counted a few times. J is TRBJ1-1 and V is TRBV6-5, with a possible D match to TRBD1 (5 bases). The ends were cut back, 5 bases at V and 11 bases at J, with 21 bases in the middle. The CDR3 spans 14 residues. Looked up from germline, CDR1 is MNHEY and CDR2 is SVGAGI. DNA for the CDR3: TGTGCCAGCAGTACCTCGTACAGGATGCTTGAGGCTTTCTTT. Translated: CASSTSYRMLEAFF.

V and J are TRBV7-2 and TRBJ2-7; the match to TRBD2 covers 8 bases. The V segment lost 4 bases and the J segment 2 bases; nucleotides outside the gene matches: 4. Germline loops: CDR1 SGHTA, CDR2 FQGNSA. CDR3 length equals 14 residues. The CDR3 loop is CASSYGLAPYEQYF. The CDR3 nucleotides are TGTGCCAGCAGCTATGGACTAGCCCCCTACGAGCAGTACTTC.

V usage is TRBV5-1 and J usage is TRBJ2-2; possible D gene TRBD1, 5 bases. V was clipped by 3 bases and J by 4 bases, with 7 bases between them. The CDR3 length is 13 residues. The germline CDR1 and CDR2 sequences are SGHRS and YFSETQ. CDR3 loop: CASSSTVTGELFF. The CDR3 coding sequence is TGCGCCAGCAGCTCGACAGTCACCGGGGAGCTGTTTTTT.

V gene TRBV5-5 combines with J gene TRBJ1-5, with D tentatively TRBD1 (6 bases). Trimming cost V 2 bases and J 5 bases, with 11 bases left between them. CDR1 is SGHKS and CDR2 is YYEKEE in the germline V gene (reference sequence). This CDR3 is 14 amino acids long. The CDR3 sequence is CASSLRTEYQPQHF. In DNA form, the CDR3 reads TGTGCCAGCAGCTTAAGGACAGAGTATCAGCCCCAGCATTTT.

This clone has only a few counts. The V and J genes are TRBV7-3 and TRBJ1-2; TRBD1 matches at 7 bases. Germline CDR1 and CDR2: SGHTA and FQGTGA. V shed 5 bases and J 8 bases; nucleotides not matched to a gene: 17. This CDR3 is 16 amino acids long. The CDR3 region is CASSAKPGTVKGGYTF. CDR3 coding DNA: TGTGCCAGCAGCGCGAAACCCGGGACAGTCAAAGGCGGCTACACCTTC.

Concerning this clone: Within the sample, other DNA sequences also encode this same CDR3. The chain recombines TRBV7-3 with TRBJ2-2; 10 positions match TRBD2. The CDR3 runs to 15 residues. V lost 3 bases, J lost 6 bases, and 4 bases stayed unmatched. Germline V gene sequence: CDR1 SGHTA, CDR2 FQGTGA. Written as DNA, the CDR3 is TGTGCCAGCAGCTTGGGGCTAGCGGGAGCCGGGGAGCTGTTTTTT. It encodes CASSLGLAGAGELFF.

The rearrangement joins TRBV7-2 to TRBJ2-7, with TRBD2 identical over 13 bases. The CDR3 has 16 residues. The trim removed 6 bases at V and 4 bases at J, leaving 9 bases unmatched. Germline loops: CDR1 SGHTA, CDR2 FQGNSA. The CDR3 coding sequence is TGTGCCAGCAGACCCACTAGCGGGAGGGCCGGGTACGAGCAGTACTTC. Residues: CASRPTSGRAGYEQYF.

V is TRBV7-9 and J is TRBJ2-2, with 7 bases matching TRBD1. With 5 bases clipped from V and 0 bases from J, the junction kept 12 bases outside the gene matches. From germline, CDR1 is SEHNR and CDR2 FQNEAQ (reference sequence). The CDR3 length is 18 residues. The CDR3, as DNA: TGTGCCAGCAGCAAAAACCGACAGGGCTACGCGAACACCGGGGAGCTGTTTTTT. This sequence encodes CASSKNRQGYANTGELFF.

The genes are TRBV7-8 and TRBJ1-1; unclear D gene. From germline, CDR1 is SGHVS and CDR2 FQNEAQ. CDR3 length equals 14 residues. Trimming took off 2 bases at V and 2 bases at J, with 9 bases between the two ends. This CDR3 reads CASSLKWQNTEAFF. In nucleotides, the CDR3 is TGTGCCAGCAGCTTAAAGTGGCAAAACACTGAAGCTTTCTTT.

The chain combines TRBV19 with TRBJ2-1, with 7 bases lining up with TRBD1. Germline CDR1 and CDR2: LNHDA and SQIVND (reference sequence). V lost 5 bases to trimming and J lost 4 bases; unmatched junction nucleotides: 17. The CDR3 length is 18 residues. The chain's CDR3 is CASSPITTGEVLYNEQFF. CDR3 bases: TGTGCCAGTAGTCCCATCACAACAGGGGAAGTTTTGTACAATGAGCAGTTCTTC.

V gene TRBV15 combines with J gene TRBJ1-5; no firm D call. Trimming took 0 bases from V and 5 from J, leaving 11 bases between them. Germline V gene sequence: CDR1 LNHNV, CDR2 YYDKDF (reference sequence). The CDR3 is 15 residues long. Written as DNA, the CDR3 is TGTGCCACCAGCAGAGATGGCGGAGAATATCAGCCCCAGCATTTT. It is translated as CATSRDGGEYQPQHF.

This chain joins TRBV19 and TRBJ1-6; 11 bases map to TRBD1. This CDR3 is 14 amino acids long. The V and J ends lost 2 bases and 15 bases, in that order; junction bases with no gene match: 6. From germline, CDR1 is LNHDA and CDR2 SQIVND (reference sequence). The CDR3 region is CASSISGTGGLLHF. CDR3 sequence (DNA): TGTGCCAGTAGTATATCCGGGACAGGGGGGCTCCTCCACTTT.

This clone was found a few times. The chain couples TRBV19 to TRBJ1-1; TRBD1 is a possible D gene (6 bases). This CDR3 is built from 13 residues. V shed 7 bases and J shed 1 base, with 10 bases lying between them. Germline CDR1 is LNHDA and CDR2 is SQIVND (reference sequence). Here the CDR3 reads CASTRGRNTEAFF. CDR3 DNA: TGTGCCAGTACCAGGGGAAGGAACACTGAAGCTTTCTTT. Full variable domain (remainder filled in from reference TRBV19 and TRBJ1-1): DGGITQSPKYLFRKEGQNVTLSCEQNLNHDAMYWYRQDPGQGLRLIYYSQIVNDFQKGDIAEGYSVSREKKESFPLTVTSAQKNPTAFYLCASTRGRNTEAFFGQGTRLTVV.

The V and J genes are TRBV5-1 and TRBJ2-5; D is perhaps TRBD1 (6 bases). The CDR3 spans 14 residues. Trimming left V 1 base short and J 4 bases short, with 11 bases between. Per germline, CDR1 SGHRS and CDR2 YFSETQ. The CDR3 region has the DNA TGCGCCAGCAGCTTGTCGACAGGTACAGAGACCCAGTACTTC. Its translation: CASSLSTGTETQYF.

There are a few counts of this clone. V is TRBV4-2 and J is TRBJ2-7; the match to TRBD2 covers 8 bases. Germline values: CDR1 LGHNA, CDR2 YNFKEQ. V shed 0 bases, J shed 4 bases, and the junction held 8 bases outside the gene matches. The CDR3 sequence is 16 residues long. The CDR3, as DNA: TGTGCCAGCAGCCAAGATTTATTGGGCGGGAGGTACGAGCAGTACTTC. This sequence encodes CASSQDLLGGRYEQYF.

The rearrangement joins TRBV5-4 to TRBJ2-1, with 12 bases fitting TRBD2. CDR3 length: 15 amino acids. Germline V lookup: CDR1 SGHNT, CDR2 YYREEE (reference sequence). V gave up 4 bases and J gave up 3 bases; unmatched junction bases: 2. CDR3 sequence reads: CASSQTSGGYNEQFF. In DNA form, the CDR3 reads TGTGCCAGCAGCCAGACTAGCGGGGGCTACAATGAGCAGTTCTTC.

This chain links TRBV27 with TRBJ1-2; TRBD1 matches at 9 bases. The CDR3 spans 14 residues. Germline trimming cut 6 bases from V and 7 bases from J; bases unmatched to any gene: 9. The germline gives CDR1 MNHEY, CDR2 SMNVEV (reference sequence). CDR3 sequence: CASRPGQGKSGYTF. In nucleotides, the CDR3 is TGTGCCAGCAGGCCTGGACAGGGGAAGTCTGGCTACACCTTC.

V gene TRBV18 combines with J gene TRBJ1-1; the D is unclear. The germline V and J ends were trimmed by 6 bases and 0 bases, with 11 bases remaining between them. The V gene's germline CDR1 is KGHSH and CDR2 LQKENI. CDR3 length: 14 amino acids. The DNA for the CDR3 is TGTGCCAGCTCTCCGATAGAGATGAACACTGAAGCTTTCTTT. Translated, it gives CASSPIEMNTEAFF.

V gene TRBV19 combines with J gene TRBJ1-4; D uncertain. V gave up 5 bases and J gave up 0 bases, with 13 bases separating them. The CDR3 spans 16 residues. Germline V gene sequence: CDR1 LNHDA, CDR2 SQIVND (reference sequence). CDR3 sequence: CASSPRGFATNEKLFF. The CDR3, as DNA: TGTGCCAGTAGTCCCCGGGGATTTGCAACTAATGAAAAACTGTTTTTT.

The chain uses TRBV29-1 and TRBJ2-3, with a possible D match to TRBD1 (5 bases). The germline CDR1 and CDR2 sequences are SQVTM and ANQGSEA. The length of the CDR3 is 12 residues. V lost 3 bases, J lost 2 bases, and 6 bases lay in between. DNA of the CDR3: TGCAGCGTTGACAGGGCCACAGATACGCAGTATTTT. Protein: CSVDRATDTQYF.

This clone was detected only a few times. This chain links TRBV21-1 with TRBJ1-4; the D call of TRBD1 is as the table states it, not checked on the DNA. TRBV21-1 is a known pseudogene. The CDR3 has 15 residues. The CDR3 nucleotides are TGTGCCAGCAGCTTGGGACATGGCCGGAATGAAAAACTGTTTTTT. Encoded protein: CASSLGHGRNEKLFF.

This chain links TRBV7-6 with TRBJ2-3; 11 bases line up with TRBD1. The CDR3 totals 15 residues. With 1 base clipped from V and 6 bases from J, the junction kept 3 bases outside the gene matches. Germline CDR1 is SGHVS and CDR2 is FNYEAQ. The CDR3 coding sequence is TGTGCCAGCAGCTTAGTGGGACAGGGGGTGGATACGCAGTATTTT. Encoded protein: CASSLVGQGVDTQYF.

V and J are TRBV28 and TRBJ1-2; possibly TRBD1 for D (5 bases). The CDR3 is made up of 13 amino acids. Germline V gene sequence: CDR1 MDHEN, CDR2 SYDVKM. V was cut by 3 bases and J by 14 bases, with 19 bases left in between. CDR3 in DNA: TGTGCCAGCAGTTTGGGGCAGAGGCTACTTAGAACCTTC. Translating gives CASSLGQRLLRTF.

CDR3 DNA sequence: TGTGCCAGCAGTCGACAGGGGATCACTGAAGCTTTCTTT. Protein sequence: CASSRQGITEAFF. The genes are TRBV7-2 and TRBJ1-1; 8 nucleotides line up with TRBD1. CDR1 and CDR2 from the germline V gene are SGHTA and FQGNSA. The CDR3 runs to 13 residues. J was trimmed by 4 bases and V by 6 bases; bases with no gene match: 4.

V gene TRBV5-4 combines with J gene TRBJ2-1; the match to TRBD2 covers 11 bases. The V gene end was trimmed by 2 bases and the J gene end by 9 bases; junction bases not matched to a gene: 7. Germline V gene sequence: CDR1 SGHNT, CDR2 YYREEE (reference sequence). The CDR3 covers 15 residues. The CDR3: CASSFSGGAWGEQFF. The CDR3 nucleotides are TGTGCCAGCAGCTTTAGCGGGGGGGCCTGGGGTGAGCAGTTCTTC. Full variable domain (rest looked up from reference TRBV5-4 and TRBJ2-1): ETGVTQSPTHLIKTRGQQVTLRCSSQSGHNTVSWYQQALGQGPQFIFQYYREEENGRGNFPPRFSGLQFPNYSSELNVNALELDDSALYLCASSFSGGAWGEQFFGPGTRLTVL.